Listed here are 21 T cell receptor beta chains from one sample, sequenced in a study of blood T cell repertoires in COVID-19. TCRdb's table, derived via immunoSEQ multiplex PCR, lists solely in-frame clones and lacks some. The sample lists about 120,000 clones; 60% to 85% were seen once. The sequencing input was peripheral blood. The source of these receptors is a man between 65 and 85 years old with acute or convalescent COVID-19.

This clone was counted a few times. The chain carries TRBV7-9 and TRBJ2-7; 7 bases line up with TRBD2. The J segment lost 7 bases and the V segment lost 1 base, leaving 1 base of the junction unmatched. The V gene's germline CDR1 is SEHNR and CDR2 FQNEAQ (reference sequence). This CDR3 comprises 12 residues. CDR3 in DNA: TGTGCCAGCAGCTTAGAGCGGGGTGAGCAGTACTTC. Its protein is CASSLERGEQYF.

This chain connects TRBV4-1 to TRBJ2-1; 7 nucleotides align to TRBD2. The V and J ends lost 2 bases and 7 bases, in that order; junction bases with no gene match: 2. Germline CDR1 MGHRA, CDR2 YSYEKL. The CDR3 has 13 amino acids. Written as DNA, the CDR3 is TGCGCCAGCAGCCAATGGGGGGGGAATGAGCAGTTCTTC. Protein sequence: CASSQWGGNEQFF.

This chain links TRBV6-5 with TRBJ1-4; possible D gene TRBD1, 6 bases. Germline lookup yields CDR1 MNHEY and CDR2 SVGAGI. CDR3 length: 14 residues. The V end was cut by 7 bases, the J end by 0 bases, with 9 bases between. CDR3 region: CASKQGATNEKLFF. The DNA of the CDR3 is TGTGCCAGCAAACAGGGCGCAACTAATGAAAAACTGTTTTTT.

The DNA of the CDR3 is TGTGCCAGCAGCCGAACACAGAATGAAAAACTGTTTTTT. This sequence encodes CASSRTQNEKLFF. This chain joins TRBV6-5 and TRBJ1-4; no clear D. This CDR3 has 13 amino acids. Germline lookup yields CDR1 MNHEY and CDR2 SVGAGI. Trimming pared 6 bases from V and 5 bases from J, leaving 10 bases between.

This clone was found a few times. The rearrangement uses TRBV7-2 and TRBJ1-5; D uncertain. The CDR3 covers 16 residues. V lost 0 bases and J 11 bases, leaving 20 bases between the germline ends. Germline CDR1 SGHTA, CDR2 FQGNSA. CDR3 sequence reads: CASSLAGRGFPSTQHF. Here the CDR3 DNA reads TGTGCCAGCAGCTTAGCCGGTCGGGGTTTTCCTTCAACCCAGCATTTT. Together with reference TRBV7-2 and TRBJ1-5, the CDR3 gives the full variable domain: GAGVSQSPSNKVTEKGKDVELRCDPISGHTALYWYRQSLGQGLEFLIYFQGNSAPDKSGLPSDRFSAERTGGSVSTLTIQRTQQEDSAVYLCASSLAGRGFPSTQHFGDGTRLSIL.

The rearrangement joins TRBV9 to TRBJ1-2; D uncertain. The CDR3 totals 14 residues. Germline V gene sequence: CDR1 SGDLS, CDR2 YYNGEE. Deletions cut 3 bases from V and 2 bases from J, with 11 bases between. The CDR3 loop reads CASSGQFLNYGYTF. DNA for the CDR3: TGTGCCAGCAGCGGACAATTCCTAAACTATGGCTACACCTTC.

The V call is TRBV15, the J call TRBJ2-7; possibly TRBD2 for D (5 bases). The germline V and J ends were trimmed by 1 base and 1 base, with 8 bases remaining between them. The CDR3 sequence is 14 residues long. Germline CDR1 LNHNV, CDR2 YYDKDF (reference sequence). CDR3 bases: TGTGCCACCAGCAGAGGACGGGATTCCTACGAGCAGTACTTC. Translation gives CATSRGRDSYEQYF.

The rearrangement links TRBV28 to TRBJ1-2, with D possibly TRBD1 on 6 matching bases. The CDR3 covers 12 residues. Trimming pared 1 base from V and 7 bases from J, leaving 7 bases between. Germline V gene data show CDR1 as MDHEN and CDR2 as SYDVKM. CDR3 sequence reads: CASSLSGVGYTF. The CDR3 DNA follows: TGTGCCAGCAGTTTATCAGGGGTTGGCTACACCTTC.

This clone was counted between two and nine times. This chain links TRBV19 with TRBJ2-7; 7 bases agree with TRBD1. The V and J ends lost 3 bases and 2 bases, in that order; junction bases with no gene match: 7. Germline V CDR1 and CDR2: LNHDA, SQIVND (reference sequence). This CDR3 region has 15 residues. This chain's CDR3 is CASSINAQGAYEQYF. Written as DNA, the CDR3 is TGTGCCAGTAGTATTAATGCTCAGGGGGCCTACGAGCAGTACTTC.

This clone was observed a single time. The rearrangement links TRBV29-1 to TRBJ2-3; 12 nucleotides line up with TRBD2. The junction had 1 base not matched to a gene; V was cut back by 1 base and J by 2 bases. Germline V lookup: CDR1 SQVTM, CDR2 ANQGSEA. This CDR3 spans 15 amino acids. The CDR3 loop reads CSVEGTSGATDTQYF. As DNA, the CDR3 is TGCAGCGTTGAAGGGACTAGCGGGGCCACAGATACGCAGTATTTT.

The chain carries TRBV15 and TRBJ2-2, with 7 bases lining up with TRBD1. Germline CDR1 and CDR2: LNHNV and YYDKDF (reference sequence). The CDR3 is made up of 15 amino acids. Trimming cost V 1 base and J 4 bases; bases outside gene matches: 3. The CDR3 here is CATSRGGQSTGELFF. In DNA form, the CDR3 reads TGTGCCACCAGCAGAGGGGGACAGAGCACCGGGGAGCTGTTTTTT.

This rearrangement joins TRBV4-2 to TRBJ2-7, with D possibly being TRBD2 (7 bases). V lost 1 base and J lost 3, with 16 bases in between. The CDR3 contains 16 residues. CDR1 and CDR2 from the germline V gene are LGHNA and YNFKEQ. The CDR3 reads CASSQARGGRYYEQYF. The CDR3 DNA is TGTGCCAGCAGCCAAGCGAGGGGGGGCAGGTACTACGAGCAGTACTTC.

The V and J genes are TRBV5-1 and TRBJ1-1; no definite D call. The CDR3 has 14 amino acids. V lost 1 base and J 7 bases, leaving 14 bases between the germline ends. Germline lookup yields CDR1 SGHRS and CDR2 YFSETQ. Here the CDR3 reads CASSLFDGNGEAFF. The CDR3 DNA is TGCGCCAGCAGCTTGTTCGACGGGAACGGTGAAGCTTTCTTT.

The chain couples TRBV7-6 to TRBJ2-3, with 10 bases matching TRBD2. Germline V gives CDR1 SGHVS, CDR2 FNYEAQ. The CDR3 totals 18 residues. V was pared by 2 bases and J by 2 bases, with 10 bases of the junction left unmatched. CDR3 sequence: CASSLTNPTSGITDTQYF. CDR3 sequence (DNA): TGTGCCAGCAGCTTAACCAACCCTACTAGCGGGATCACAGATACGCAGTATTTT.

V and J are TRBV2 and TRBJ2-1; D unclear. This CDR3 has 11 amino acids. Germline V gives CDR1 SNHLY, CDR2 FYNNEI. The V gene lost 4 bases and the J gene lost 4 bases, with 2 bases spanning the gap. The CDR3 nucleotides read TGTGCCAGCAGTGCGTACAATGAGCAGTTCTTC. This gives the protein CASSAYNEQFF.

CDR3 sequence: CASSLQGGTAYNEQFF. CDR3 coding DNA: TGTGCCAGCAGCCTCCAAGGCGGGACCGCATACAATGAGCAGTTCTTC. The rearrangement links TRBV7-3 to TRBJ2-1; D possibly corresponds to TRBD2 (6 bases). The CDR3 totals 16 residues. Trimming cost V 5 bases and J 4 bases, with 18 bases left between them. Germline CDR1 is SGHTA and CDR2 is FQGTGA.

This chain joins TRBV7-3 and TRBJ2-1, with D hard to call. Germline V lookup: CDR1 SGHTA, CDR2 FQGTGA. The CDR3 extends over 13 amino acids. The V end was cut by 0 bases, the J end by 6 bases, with 6 bases between. CDR3 region: CASSLTSINEQFF. The CDR3 nucleotides are TGTGCCAGCAGCTTAACGTCTATCAATGAGCAGTTCTTC.

Only a few counts were recorded for this clone. This chain links TRBV30 with TRBJ1-3, with 9 bases fitting TRBD1. CDR1 is GTSNPN, CDR2 SVGIG, per germline (reference sequence). V trimming: 7 bases; J trimming: 2 bases; junction bases outside the gene matches: 6. This CDR3 has 14 residues. The CDR3 here is CASYRGRTGNTIYF. CDR3 DNA: TGTGCCTCTTACAGGGGGCGGACTGGAAACACCATATATTTT. The complete variable domain, with remaining parts taken from reference TRBV30 and TRBJ1-3, reads SQTIHQWPATLVQPVGSPLSLECTVEGTSNPNLYWYRQAAGRGLQLLFYSVGIGQISSEVPQNLSASRPQDRQFILSSKKLLLSDSGFYLCASYRGRTGNTIYFGEGSWLTVV.

This chain uses TRBV7-3 with TRBJ2-1; 8 nucleotides agree with TRBD1. The CDR3 has 15 amino acids. The germline CDR1 and CDR2 sequences are SGHTA and FQGTGA. After removal of 5 bases from V and 6 bases from J, the junction contained 9 bases not matched to a gene. CDR3 sequence (DNA): TGTGCCAGCAGCCCCTTCCCGACAGGGGCCAATGAGCAGTTCTTC. It encodes CASSPFPTGANEQFF.

This sequence joins TRBV2 and TRBJ2-3; 11 nucleotides line up with TRBD1. Unmatched junction bases numbered 4, after V lost 8 bases and J lost 3 bases. This CDR3 is built from 14 residues. CDR1 SNHLY and CDR2 FYNNEI come from the germline V gene. CDR3 in amino acids: CASGRDRGTDTQYF. The DNA for the CDR3 is TGTGCCAGCGGCCGGGACAGGGGGACAGATACGCAGTATTTT.

This sequence joins TRBV9 and TRBJ2-3; TRBD2 matches 7 bases. With 6 bases clipped from V and 0 bases from J, the junction kept 10 bases outside the gene matches. This CDR3 contains 16 residues. Germline loops: CDR1 SGDLS, CDR2 YYNGEE. In DNA, the CDR3 is TGTGCCAGCACCCCAACTAGCGTCCCTAGCACAGATACGCAGTATTTT. Its translation: CASTPTSVPSTDTQYF.